This T cell receptor beta chain was sequenced in a study of blood T cell repertoires in COVID-19. Study as a whole: The United States, Italy and Spain provided the acute and convalescent COVID-19 samples. Sources were T cells, B-cell-depleted T cells, or PBMCs; the material itself was cDNA or gDNA.

The authors' processing: For nucleated cells, counts were estimated from reference gene primer amplification. Sequencing used immunoSEQ multiplex PCR; TCRdb keeps in-frame clones, though not all of them. V and J calls and clone size are given by that table; D and trimming were obtained from the DNA. The sample carries hundreds of thousands of clones, roughly 90% recorded once. This clonotype originated in a woman younger than 45 with acute or convalescent COVID-19. What was sequenced was peripheral blood.

CDR3 nucleotides: TGTGCCAGTAGTAGCGACAGGGGCAATGAGCAGTTCTTC. Translating gives CASSSDRGNEQFF. J is TRBJ2-1 and V is TRBV19; 8 nucleotides agree with TRBD1. The V and J ends lost 4 bases and 6 bases, in that order; junction bases with no gene match: 2. There are 13 residues in the CDR3. The germline V gene has CDR1 LNHDA and CDR2 SQIVND (reference sequence).